A single sample is the source of the 13 T cell receptor beta chains below, sequenced in a study of T cell responses to AZD1222 COVID-19 vaccine. Measured with immunoSEQ multiplex PCR; TCRdb has only the in-frame clones, and not every one. The sample records 95,000 to 150,000 clones, over 75% being singletons. The sequences come from peripheral blood, collected on day 0 of AZD1222 vaccination. The receptor source for this set is an adult in good health.

Here the CDR3 reads CASSTGPKETQYF. As DNA, the CDR3 is TGTGCCAGCAGCACCGGGCCAAAAGAGACCCAGTACTTC. The chain combines TRBV2 with TRBJ2-5; no definite D call. The CDR3 sequence is 13 residues long. Trimming shortened V by 6 bases and J by 3 bases, and 11 bases separated the two germline ends. In germline, CDR1 is SNHLY, CDR2 FYNNEI.

J is TRBJ1-3 and V is TRBV12-3 or TRBV12-4; D call uncertain. V lost 3 bases, J lost 3 bases, and 6 bases lay in between. The CDR3 has 13 amino acids. CDR3 DNA: TGTGCCAGCAGTTTTCTTCTTGGAAACACCATATATTTT. This encodes CASSFLLGNTIYF.

V is TRBV5-3 and J is TRBJ2-3, with 9 bases identical to TRBD2. TRBV5-3 is designated an ORF whose function remains uncertain. The CDR3 totals 16 residues. V was pared by 1 base and J by 4 bases, with 7 bases of the junction left unmatched. DNA of the CDR3: TGTGCCAGAAGCTTGAGCGGGAGGTATTCTGCAGATACGCAGTATTTT. Protein: CARSLSGRYSADTQYF.

V gene TRBV7-6 combines with J gene TRBJ1-2; 7 nucleotides match TRBD1. The CDR3 has 17 residues. CDR1 and CDR2 (germline): SGHVS, FNYEAQ. The J segment lost 0 bases and the V segment lost 5 bases, leaving 12 bases of the junction unmatched. CDR3 nucleotides: TGTGCCAGCAGCGAAAACAGGGGTCGACGGTCTAACTATGGCTACACCTTC. Translation: CASSENRGRRSNYGYTF.

The rearrangement joins TRBV19 to TRBJ1-3; the D gene is possibly TRBD1 (6 bases). This CDR3 contains 17 residues. Deletions cut 7 bases from V and 0 bases from J, with 19 bases between. CDR1 is LNHDA and CDR2 is SQIVND in the germline V gene (reference sequence). The CDR3 nucleotides read TGTGCCAGTACCAATAGGGGGGGAATCCGCTCTGGAAACACCATATATTTT. Amino acid sequence: CASTNRGGIRSGNTIYF.

The rearrangement uses TRBV6-5 and TRBJ1-2, with D unresolved. Trimming left V 1 base short and J 6 bases short, with 6 bases between. The CDR3 is made up of 12 amino acids. CDR1 and CDR2 from the germline V gene are MNHEY and SVGAGI. CDR3 nucleotide sequence: TGTGCCAGCAGTTACTATGGGGATGGCTACACCTTC. Its protein product is CASSYYGDGYTF.

This chain uses TRBV11-1 with TRBJ2-3; 7 nucleotides line up with TRBD1. The CDR3 contains 14 residues. The ends lost 3 bases at V and 13 bases at J; junction bases unmatched: 13. Germline lookup yields CDR1 SGHAT and CDR2 FQDESV (reference sequence). CDR3 loop: CASSLLGGPPPEYF. CDR3 DNA: TGTGCCAGCAGCTTGTTAGGGGGCCCCCCGCCTGAGTATTTT. Filled out from reference TRBV11-1 and TRBJ2-3, the complete variable domain reads EAEVAQSPRYKITEKSQAVAFWCDPISGHATLYWYRQILGQGPELLVQFQDESVVDDSQLPKDRFSAERLKGVDSTLKIQPAELGDSAMYLCASSLLGGPPPEYFGPGTRLTVL.

The gene calls are TRBV30 and TRBJ2-3, with 7 bases identical to TRBD2. Germline lookup yields CDR1 GTSNPN and CDR2 SVGIG (reference sequence). With V trimmed by 3 bases and J by 6 bases, 3 bases remained unmatched. This CDR3 region has 12 residues. CDR3 coding DNA: TGTGCCTGGAGGGGGGGGTTTGATACGCAGTATTTT. Amino acids: CAWRGGFDTQYF. Filled out from reference TRBV30 and TRBJ2-3, the complete variable domain reads SQTIHQWPATLVQPVGSPLSLECTVEGTSNPNLYWYRQAAGRGLQLLFYSVGIGQISSEVPQNLSASRPQDRQFILSSKKLLLSDSGFYLCAWRGGFDTQYFGPGTRLTVL.

The chain employs TRBV28 and TRBJ2-7; 9 bases fit TRBD1. The CDR3 contains 15 residues. V dropped 5 bases and J dropped 3; count of bases not matched to a gene: 8. Germline-derived CDR1 and CDR2 are MDHEN and SYDVKM. As DNA, the CDR3 is TGTGCCAGCAGTATCGGACAGGGGACATACTACGAGCAGTACTTC. It translates to CASSIGQGTYYEQYF. Variable domain in full (rest from reference TRBV28 and TRBJ2-7): DVKVTQSSRYLVKRTGEKVFLECVQDMDHENMFWYRQDPGLGLRLIYFSYDVKMKEKGDIPEGYSVSREKKERFSLILESASTNQTSMYLCASSIGQGTYYEQYFGPGTRLTVT.

V is TRBV6-5 and J is TRBJ2-2; TRBD1 matches at 7 bases. Germline V gene lookup returns CDR1 MNHEY and CDR2 SVGAGI. The CDR3 consists of 15 residues. Trimming at V came to 6 bases and at J to 7 bases, leaving 11 bases not matched to a gene. The CDR3, as DNA: TGTGCCAGCAGCCTAGGGGGACAGTCTTTCGGGGAGCTGTTTTTT. It translates to CASSLGGQSFGELFF.

In its sample, this clone was seen once. The chain is built from TRBV7-3 and TRBJ2-1, with 14 bases fitting TRBD2. This CDR3 is 18 amino acids long. The J segment lost 6 bases and the V segment lost 5 bases, leaving 12 bases of the junction unmatched. Germline V CDR1 and CDR2: SGHTA, FQGTGA. The CDR3 sequence is CASSPPGLAGVSGNEQFF. CDR3 nucleotide sequence: TGTGCCAGCAGCCCGCCGGGACTAGCGGGAGTAAGCGGCAATGAGCAGTTCTTC. Variable domain in full (rest from reference TRBV7-3 and TRBJ2-1): GAGVSQTPSNKVTEKGKYVELRCDPISGHTALYWYRQSLGQGPEFLIYFQGTGAADDSGLPNDRFFAVRPEGSVSTLKIQRTERGDSAVYLCASSPPGLAGVSGNEQFFGPGTRLTVL.

The sample holds a few counts of this clone. The CDR3 bases are TGTGCCAGCAGCTTCTTCGCGGGAGTGAGCTCCTACGAGCAGTACTTC. Protein sequence: CASSFFAGVSSYEQYF. The V call is TRBV11-2, the J call TRBJ2-7; 7 nucleotides line up with TRBD2. V shed 3 bases, J shed 0 bases, and the junction held 8 bases outside the gene matches. The V gene's germline CDR1 is SGHAT and CDR2 FQNNGV. The CDR3 spans 16 residues.

The V gene is TRBV3-1 (or the pseudogene TRBV3-2), the J gene TRBJ1-6; D is unresolved. This CDR3 spans 14 amino acids. Per germline, CDR1 LGHDT and CDR2 YNNKEL (reference sequence). The V and J ends lost 4 bases and 7 bases respectively, with 11 bases between them. The DNA for the CDR3 is TGTGCCAGCAGCCGTCAGACTTGGAATTCACCCCTCCACTTT. Its protein product is CASSRQTWNSPLHF.